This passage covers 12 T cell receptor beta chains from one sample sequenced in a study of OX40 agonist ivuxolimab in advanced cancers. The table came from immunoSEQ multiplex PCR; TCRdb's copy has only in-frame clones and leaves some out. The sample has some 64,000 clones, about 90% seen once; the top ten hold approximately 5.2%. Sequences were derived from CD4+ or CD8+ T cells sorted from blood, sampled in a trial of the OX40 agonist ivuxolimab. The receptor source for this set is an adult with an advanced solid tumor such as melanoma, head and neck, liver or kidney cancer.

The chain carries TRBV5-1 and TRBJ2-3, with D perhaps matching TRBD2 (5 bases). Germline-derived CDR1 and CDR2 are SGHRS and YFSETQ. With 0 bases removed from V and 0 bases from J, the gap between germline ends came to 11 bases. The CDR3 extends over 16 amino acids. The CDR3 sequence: CASSLVLGRSTDTQYF. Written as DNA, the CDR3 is TGCGCCAGCAGCTTGGTTCTGGGGAGAAGCACAGATACGCAGTATTTT.

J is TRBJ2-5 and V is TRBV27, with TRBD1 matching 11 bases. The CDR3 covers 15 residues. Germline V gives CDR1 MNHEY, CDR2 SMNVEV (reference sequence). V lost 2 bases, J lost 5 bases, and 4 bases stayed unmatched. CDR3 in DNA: TGTGCCAGCAGTTTAGGACAGGGGGCTGGTGAGACCCAGTACTTC. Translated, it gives CASSLGQGAGETQYF.

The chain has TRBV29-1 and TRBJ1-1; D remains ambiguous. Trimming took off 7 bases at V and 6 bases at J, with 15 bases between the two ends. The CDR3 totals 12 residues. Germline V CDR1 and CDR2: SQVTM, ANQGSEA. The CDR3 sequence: CSGSSMGPEAFF. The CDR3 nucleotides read TGCAGCGGATCCTCCATGGGTCCTGAAGCTTTCTTT.

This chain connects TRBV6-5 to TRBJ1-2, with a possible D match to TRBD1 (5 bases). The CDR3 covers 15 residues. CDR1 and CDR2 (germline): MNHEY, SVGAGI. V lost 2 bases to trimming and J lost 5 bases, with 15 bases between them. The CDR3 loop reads CASSYRPTQGYGYTF. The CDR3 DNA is TGTGCCAGCAGTTACCGGCCGACCCAGGGATATGGCTACACCTTC.

In DNA, the CDR3 is TGTGCCAGCAGTTACCCGACAGGAGACTCCGAGCAGTACTTC. It codes for CASSYPTGDSEQYF. The chain links TRBV6-6 to TRBJ2-7; D might be TRBD1 (6 bases). The CDR3 runs 14 residues. Germline CDR1 is MNHNY and CDR2 is SVGAGI (reference sequence). V lost 2 bases, J lost 6 bases, and 14 bases lay in between.

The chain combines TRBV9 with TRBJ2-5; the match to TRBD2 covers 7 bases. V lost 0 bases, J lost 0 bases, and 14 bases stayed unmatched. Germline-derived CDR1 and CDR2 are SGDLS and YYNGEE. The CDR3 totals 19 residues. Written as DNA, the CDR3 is TGTGCCAGCAGCGTAGCTAGTGTGCTAGCGGCCCAGTACCAAGAGACCCAGTACTTC. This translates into CASSVASVLAAQYQETQYF.

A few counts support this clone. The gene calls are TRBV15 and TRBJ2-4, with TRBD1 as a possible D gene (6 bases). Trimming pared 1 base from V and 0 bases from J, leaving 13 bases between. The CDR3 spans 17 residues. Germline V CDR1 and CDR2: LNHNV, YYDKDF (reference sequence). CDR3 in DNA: TGTGCCACCAGCAGAGTCTGGGGGCAGTTAGCCAAAAACATTCAGTACTTC. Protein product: CATSRVWGQLAKNIQYF.

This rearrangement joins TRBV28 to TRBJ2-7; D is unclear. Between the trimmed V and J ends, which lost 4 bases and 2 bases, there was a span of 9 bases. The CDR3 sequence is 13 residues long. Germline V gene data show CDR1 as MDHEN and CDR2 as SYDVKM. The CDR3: CASSSHSAYEQYF. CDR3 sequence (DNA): TGTGCCAGCAGTTCCCACAGCGCCTACGAGCAGTACTTC.

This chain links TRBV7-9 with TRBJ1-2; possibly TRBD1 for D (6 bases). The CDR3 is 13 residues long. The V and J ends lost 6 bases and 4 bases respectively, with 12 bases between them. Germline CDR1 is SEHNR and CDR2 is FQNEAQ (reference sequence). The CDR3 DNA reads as TGTGCCAGCAGTACAGGGCTCGGCTATGGCTACACCTTC. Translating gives CASSTGLGYGYTF. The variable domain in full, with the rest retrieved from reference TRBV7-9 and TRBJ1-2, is DTGVSQNPRHKITKRGQNVTFRCDPISEHNRLYWYRQTLGQGPEFLTYFQNEAQLEKSRLLSDRFSAERPKGSFSTLEIQRTEQGDSAMYLCASSTGLGYGYTFGSGTRLTVV.

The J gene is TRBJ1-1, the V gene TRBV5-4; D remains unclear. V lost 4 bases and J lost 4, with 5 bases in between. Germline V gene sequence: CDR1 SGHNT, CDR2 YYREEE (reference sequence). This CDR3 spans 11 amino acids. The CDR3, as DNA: TGTGCCAGCAGCCTTAGCACTGAAGCTTTCTTT. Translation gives CASSLSTEAFF.

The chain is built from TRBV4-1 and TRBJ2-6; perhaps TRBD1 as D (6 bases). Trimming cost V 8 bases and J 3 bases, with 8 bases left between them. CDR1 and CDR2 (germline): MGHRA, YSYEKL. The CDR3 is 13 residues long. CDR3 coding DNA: TGCGCCAGCTGGGGGCTTGGGGCCAACGTCCTGACTTTC. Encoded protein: CASWGLGANVLTF.

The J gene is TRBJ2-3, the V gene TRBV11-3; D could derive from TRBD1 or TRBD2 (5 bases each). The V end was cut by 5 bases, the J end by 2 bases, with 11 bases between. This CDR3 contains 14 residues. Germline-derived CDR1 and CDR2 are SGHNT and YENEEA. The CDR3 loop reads CASSTGPNTDTQYF. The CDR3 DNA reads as TGTGCCAGCAGCACGGGACCCAACACAGATACGCAGTATTTT.